This T cell receptor (beta chain) originates from a study of breast tumors, draining lymph nodes, adjacent tissues. A single record per CDR3 protein comes from TCRdb applying MiXCR to the multiplex PCR reads. The data contain more than 20,000 distinct CDR3 sequences, around 25% of them singletons. At least ten counts were recorded for this clonotype. Its cognate antigen is unknown. Germline CDR1 and CDR2: DFQATT and SNEGSKA (reference sequence). V trimming: 2 bases; J trimming: 0 bases; junction bases outside the gene matches: 9. The CDR3 sequence is 17 residues long. Notes on the study in general: Tumor TCR diversity was below lymph nodes but above nontumor tissue. The lymph node origin of tumor T cells was framed as consistent with a hypothesis, not demonstrated. Data fit most tumor T cells coming from lymph node, expanding in tumor. Luminal-like breast cancer showed significantly greater tumor-nontumor repertoire similarity than basal-like breast cancer did.

The TCR originated in a female donor with breast cancer. Some clones in this sample may be carry-over from other donors' samples. V gene TRBV20-1 combines with J gene TRBJ2-3; 9 bases fit TRBD1. Material: breast tumor tissue. Here the CDR3 reads CSARPRRGTGSTDTQYF. Here the CDR3 DNA reads TGCAGTGCTAGACCACGCCGGGGGACAGGGAGCACAGATACGCAGTATTTT.